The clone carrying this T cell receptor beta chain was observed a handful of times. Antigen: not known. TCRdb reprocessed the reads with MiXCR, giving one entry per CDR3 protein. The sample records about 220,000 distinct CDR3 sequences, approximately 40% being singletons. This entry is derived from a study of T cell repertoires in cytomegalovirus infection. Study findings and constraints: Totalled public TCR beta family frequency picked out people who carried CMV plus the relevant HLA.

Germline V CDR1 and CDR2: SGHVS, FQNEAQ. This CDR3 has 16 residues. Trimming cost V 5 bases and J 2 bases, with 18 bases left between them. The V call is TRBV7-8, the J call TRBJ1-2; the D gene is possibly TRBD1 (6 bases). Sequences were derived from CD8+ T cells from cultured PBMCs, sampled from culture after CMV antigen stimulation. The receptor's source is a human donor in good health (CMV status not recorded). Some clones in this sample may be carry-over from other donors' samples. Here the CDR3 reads CASSTTGTRTNYGYTF. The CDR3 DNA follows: TGTGCCAGCAGCACAACCGGGACACGGACCAACTATGGCTACACCTTC.